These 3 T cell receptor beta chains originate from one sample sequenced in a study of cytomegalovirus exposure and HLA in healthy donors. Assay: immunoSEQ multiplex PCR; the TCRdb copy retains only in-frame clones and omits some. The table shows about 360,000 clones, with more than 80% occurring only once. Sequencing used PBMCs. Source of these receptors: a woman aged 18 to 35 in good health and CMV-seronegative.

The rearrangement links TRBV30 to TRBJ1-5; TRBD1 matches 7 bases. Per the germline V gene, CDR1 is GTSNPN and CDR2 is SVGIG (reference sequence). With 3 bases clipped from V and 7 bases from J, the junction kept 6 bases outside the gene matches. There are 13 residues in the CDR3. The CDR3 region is CAWRQGLRQPQHF. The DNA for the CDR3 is TGTGCCTGGAGACAGGGGTTACGGCAGCCCCAGCATTTT.

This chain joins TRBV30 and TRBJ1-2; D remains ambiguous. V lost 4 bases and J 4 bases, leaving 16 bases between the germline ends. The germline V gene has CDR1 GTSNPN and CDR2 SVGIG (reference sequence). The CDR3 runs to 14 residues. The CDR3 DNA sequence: TGTGCCTGGAACCTAAGAGGTTTCGGCTATGGCTACACCTTC. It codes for CAWNLRGFGYGYTF.

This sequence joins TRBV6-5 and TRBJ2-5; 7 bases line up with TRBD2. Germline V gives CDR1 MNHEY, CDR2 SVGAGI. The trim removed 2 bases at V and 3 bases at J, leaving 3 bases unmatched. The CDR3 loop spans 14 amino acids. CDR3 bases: TGTGCCAGCAGTTACCCGAGCGGGAAAGAGACCCAGTACTTC. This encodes CASSYPSGKETQYF.